Listed below are T cell receptor beta chains from one sample, sequenced in a study of T-cell reconstitution after alpha-beta-depleted transplantation in children. MiXCR, run by TCRdb on the PCR reads, gives a single entry per CDR3 protein. The sample records 640,000 or so distinct CDR3 sequences, around a sixth being singletons. This material consisted of PBMCs from the stem cell graft donor, taken from the stem cell graft. These receptors were collected from a human donor who donated a stem cell graft to a child with acute myeloid leukemia. CDR3s leave out the opening cysteine and the closing phenylalanine or tryptophan.

v_gene | CDR3aa
TRBV3-1 | ASSHDMGQLNTEAF
TRBV20-1 | SAREGSGVYEQY
TRBV30 | AWTPTGLAMGNTQY
TRBV20-1 | SARKGASQPQH
TRBV5-1 | ASSLGDRGSYGYT
TRBV5-1 | ASSFKAKNIQY
TRBV6-1 | ASRVGTPYEQY
TRBV20-1 | SARISGGRAETQY
TRBV20-1 | SAWIPDRGREKLF
TRBV7-2 | ASTLGTSNYGYT
TRBV5-6 | ASSLSVLRGNEQF
TRBV4-3 | ASSQDKAGPYNEQF
TRBV20-1 | SASPRWTAQPNEAF
TRBV7-2 | ASSQQRESEKLF
TRBV6-2/TRBV6-3 | ASSSSGEGTGELF
TRBV5-5 | ASSVQGARTDTQY
TRBV7-6 | ASSSFEGQDHEKLF
TRBV6-5 | ASSYPWTGLAKNIQY
TRBV9 | ASSARGLTGNTIY
TRBV20-1 | SAEQGDYGYT
TRBV29-1 | SVRAGGQSRLF
TRBV12-3/TRBV12-4 | ASSIRVTNEKLF
TRBV12-3/TRBV12-4 | ASTSNYRPGELF
TRBV5-1 | ASKPEGADYGYT
TRBV20-1 | SAPGTGGIGQPQH
TRBV5-1 | ASSPVSYNEQF
TRBV12-3/TRBV12-4 | ASSRQLQETQY